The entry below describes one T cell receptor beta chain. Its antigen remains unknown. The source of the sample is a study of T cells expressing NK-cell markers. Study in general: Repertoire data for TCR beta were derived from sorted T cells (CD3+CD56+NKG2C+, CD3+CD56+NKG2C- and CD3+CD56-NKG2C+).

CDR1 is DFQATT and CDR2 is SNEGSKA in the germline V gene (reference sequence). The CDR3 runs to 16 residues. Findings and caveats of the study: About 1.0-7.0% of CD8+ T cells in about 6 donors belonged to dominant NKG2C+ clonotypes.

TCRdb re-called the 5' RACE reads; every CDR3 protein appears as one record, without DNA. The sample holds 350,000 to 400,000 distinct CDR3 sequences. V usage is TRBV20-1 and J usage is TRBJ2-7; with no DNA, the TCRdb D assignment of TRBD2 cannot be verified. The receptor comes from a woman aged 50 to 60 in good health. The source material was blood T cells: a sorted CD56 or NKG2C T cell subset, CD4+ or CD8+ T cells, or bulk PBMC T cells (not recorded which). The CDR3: CSAKGFGGLGLEEQYF.